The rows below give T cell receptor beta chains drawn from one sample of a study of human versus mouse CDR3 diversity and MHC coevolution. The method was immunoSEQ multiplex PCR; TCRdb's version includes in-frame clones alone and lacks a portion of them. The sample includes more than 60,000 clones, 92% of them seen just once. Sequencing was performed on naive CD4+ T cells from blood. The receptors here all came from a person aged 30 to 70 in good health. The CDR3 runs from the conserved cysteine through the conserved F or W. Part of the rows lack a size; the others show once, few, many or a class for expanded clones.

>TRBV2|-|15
CASSERELFYGELFF
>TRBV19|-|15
CASSRTSGDTGELFF
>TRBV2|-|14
CASSEMGQQETQYF
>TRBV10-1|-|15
CASSEGQVNTGELFF
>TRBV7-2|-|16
CASSSGRDRGNYGYTF
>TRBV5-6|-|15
CASSLEGLARDEQFF
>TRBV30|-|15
CAWRESGRSRNEQFF
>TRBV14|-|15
CASSQIRSTNEKLFF
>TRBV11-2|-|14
CASSSLRRGEKLFF
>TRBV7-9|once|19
CASRSGLGRSGWATNEQFF
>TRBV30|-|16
CAGSPQGAIVSQPQHF
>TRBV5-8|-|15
CASSLGPPGRDTQYF
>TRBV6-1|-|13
CASSRPDGETQYF
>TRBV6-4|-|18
CASSDFPLLRAGDYGYTF
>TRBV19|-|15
CASSTQGTGANVLTF
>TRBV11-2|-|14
CASRLGQWNTEAFF
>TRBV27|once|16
CASSLSPAGGDQPQHF
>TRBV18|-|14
CASSPPTGRSEQYF
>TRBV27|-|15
CASSSMTSGPYEQYF
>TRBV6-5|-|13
CASSPGTGTEAFF
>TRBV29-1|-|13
CSVDDQGNYGYTF
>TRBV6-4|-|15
CATRTTAAGSYEQYF
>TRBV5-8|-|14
CASSSGRGSDTQYF
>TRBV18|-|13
CASSPDGGYEQYF
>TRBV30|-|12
CALDLQGNEAFF
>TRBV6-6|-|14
CASSYRDRGSEAFF
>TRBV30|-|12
CAWSTGEETQYF
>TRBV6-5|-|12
CASSGGPGEAFF
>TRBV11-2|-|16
CASRMTRGSSGSPLHF
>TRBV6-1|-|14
CASSREIMNTEAFF